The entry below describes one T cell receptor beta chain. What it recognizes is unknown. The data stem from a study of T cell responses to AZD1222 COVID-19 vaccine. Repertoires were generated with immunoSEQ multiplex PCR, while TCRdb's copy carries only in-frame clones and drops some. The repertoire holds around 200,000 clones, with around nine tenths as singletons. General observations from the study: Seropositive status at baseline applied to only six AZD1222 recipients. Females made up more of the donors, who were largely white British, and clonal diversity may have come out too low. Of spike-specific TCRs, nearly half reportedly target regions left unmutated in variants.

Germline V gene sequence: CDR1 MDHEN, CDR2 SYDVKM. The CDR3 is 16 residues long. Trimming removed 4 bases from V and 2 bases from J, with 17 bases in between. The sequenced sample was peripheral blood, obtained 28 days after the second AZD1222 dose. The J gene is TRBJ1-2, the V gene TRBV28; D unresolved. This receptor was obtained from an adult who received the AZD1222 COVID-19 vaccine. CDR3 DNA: TGTGCCAGCAGTTCATCCCCAATTATTAAAAACTATGGCTACACCTTC. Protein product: CASSSSPIIKNYGYTF.